Described below is a single T cell receptor (beta chain) sequence and its context. Antigen specificity is unknown. Combining a sample-barcoded 5' primer with a J-beta primer mix, a second PCR ran for 7 to 11 cycles. TCRdb itself ran the 5' RACE reads through MiXCR, one entry per CDR3 protein. The sample contains approximately 760,000 distinct CDR3 sequences, 20% to 25% of which appear only once. The data belong to a study of blood T cells in healthy people across ages. Overall study results and limits: Per million T cells, the diversity of TCR beta decreased roughly linearly as age advanced.

CDR3 length: 16 residues. Germline CDR1 reads MNHEY; CDR2 reads SVGAGI. V dropped 0 bases and J dropped 4 bases, with 12 bases sitting between them. These same records also appear under a second study, on T cells of mothers and their children. From that second work: In each mother, TCR beta CDR3 reads exceeded 8 million; in each child, they numbered around 3 million. Compared with unrelated pairs, related mother-child pairs had slightly higher, non-significant overlap.

The sequence came from a boy younger than 18 in good health. The chain has TRBV6-5 and TRBJ2-2, with D tentatively TRBD1 or TRBD2 (5 bases each). Material: blood. The CDR3 nucleotides read TGTGCCAGCAGTTACTCGAGAGGGGCTGGCACCGGGGAGCTGTTTTTT. It is translated as CASSYSRGAGTGELFF.